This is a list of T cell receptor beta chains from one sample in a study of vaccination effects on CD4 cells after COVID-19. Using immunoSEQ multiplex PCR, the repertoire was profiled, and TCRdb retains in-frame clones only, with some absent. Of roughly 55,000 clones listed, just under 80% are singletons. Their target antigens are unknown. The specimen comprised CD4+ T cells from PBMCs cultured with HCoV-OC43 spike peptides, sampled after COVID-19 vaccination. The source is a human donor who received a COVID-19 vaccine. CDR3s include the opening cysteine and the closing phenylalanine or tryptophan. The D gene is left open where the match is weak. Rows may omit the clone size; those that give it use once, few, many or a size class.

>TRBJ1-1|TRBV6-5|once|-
TGTGCCAGCAAGCGGGGGTCGAACACTGAAGCTTTCTTT
CASKRGSNTEAFF
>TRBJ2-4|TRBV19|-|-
TGTGCCAGTAGTATACAGGGGCGAGACATTCAGTACTTC
CASSIQGRDIQYF
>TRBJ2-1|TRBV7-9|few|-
TGTGCCAGCAGCTTCAGGGATAGCGGAAACTCCTACAATGAGCAGTTCTTC
CASSFRDSGNSYNEQFF
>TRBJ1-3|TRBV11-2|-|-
TGTGCCAGCAGCTTAGGAAAGGGGGACTCTGGAAACACCATATATTTT
CASSLGKGDSGNTIYF
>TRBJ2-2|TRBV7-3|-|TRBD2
TGTGCCAGCAGCTTAAGCCCAGGGAGGGTCACCGGGGAGCTGTTTTTT
CASSLSPGRVTGELFF
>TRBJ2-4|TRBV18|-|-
TGTGCCAGCTCACCAGGCTCGGGGAGCCTAGCCAAAAACATTCAGTACTTC
CASSPGSGSLAKNIQYF
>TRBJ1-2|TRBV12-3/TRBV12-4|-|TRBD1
TGTGCCAGCAGAAAGACAGGGGGGGATGGCTACACCTTC
CASRKTGGDGYTF
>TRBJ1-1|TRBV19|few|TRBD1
TGTGCCAGTAGTCAACGGGGAAAACAGGGGGCGCTTAGGACTGAAGCTTTCTTT
CASSQRGKQGALRTEAFF
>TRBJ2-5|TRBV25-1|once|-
TGTGCCAGCAGTCCACGGACAGGAGGGTACCAAGAGACCCAGTACTTC
CASSPRTGGYQETQYF
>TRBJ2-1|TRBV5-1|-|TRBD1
TGCGCCAGCAGCTTGGTAGGGACAGGGGACTACAATGAGCAGTTCTTC
CASSLVGTGDYNEQFF
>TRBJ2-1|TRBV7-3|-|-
TGTGCCAGCAGCCCTCGAGTGGGCAACAATGAGCAGTTCTTC
CASSPRVGNNEQFF